Following are 11 T cell receptor beta chains from one sample sequenced in a study of T cell repertoires in cytomegalovirus infection (dated by TCRdb to the late 2010s). TCRdb lists the instrument as Illumina HiSeq 1500. In-frame beta chains were kept once TCRdb had trimmed the public reads at Q25 with fastp and called clones with MiXCR. Entries that share a CDR3 protein sequence are merged under the most common genes and DNA. The table for this sample lists hundreds of thousands of distinct CDR3 sequences; around 30% of them were counted only once. The leading ten clones occupy 17% of the sample. The sample's treatment or condition, from its label and the paper: in vitro stimulation with specific CMV peptide epitopes to enrich CMV-specific T cells. Their antigens are not known. The input for sequencing was cultured PBMCs, taken from culture after CMV antigen stimulation. The source of these receptors is a human donor in good health (CMV status not recorded). Some clones in this sample may be carry-over from other donors' samples.

V gene TRBV5-4 combines with J gene TRBJ2-7; 9 bases fit TRBD2. The CDR3 runs 15 residues. Losses at the gene ends were 4 bases for V and 1 base for J; bases not matched to a gene: 6. CDR1 and CDR2 (germline): SGHNT, YYREEE (reference sequence). The CDR3 DNA follows: TGTGCCAGCAGCCCAAGGACTAGCGATTCCTACGAGCAGTACTTC. Translated: CASSPRTSDSYEQYF. The entire variable domain, with the rest obtained from reference TRBV5-4 and TRBJ2-7, is as follows: ETGVTQSPTHLIKTRGQQVTLRCSSQSGHNTVSWYQQALGQGPQFIFQYYREEENGRGNFPPRFSGLQFPNYSSELNVNALELDDSALYLCASSPRTSDSYEQYFGPGTRLTVT.

This clonotype was recorded a few times. The CDR3 loop reads CSATAGPDTQYF. The CDR3 DNA reads TGCAGTGCTACCGCAGGGCCAGATACGCAGTATTTT. The rearrangement uses TRBV20-1 and TRBJ2-3; possibly TRBD1 for D (5 bases). V dropped 4 bases and J dropped 4 bases, with 9 bases sitting between them. The germline V gene has CDR1 DFQATT and CDR2 SNEGSKA (reference sequence). The CDR3 has 12 residues.

This rearrangement joins TRBV12-3 or TRBV12-4 to TRBJ1-5; D is uncertain. The V and J ends lost 6 bases and 0 bases respectively, with 9 bases between them. The CDR3 is made up of 14 amino acids. The CDR3 DNA reads as TGTGCCAGCAGCCCGGAGGGTAGCAATCAGCCCCAGCATTTT. This gives the protein CASSPEGSNQPQHF.

This clonotype was recorded a few times. J is TRBJ2-5 and V is TRBV19; no firm D call. This CDR3 is 14 amino acids long. Trimming took 4 bases from V and 4 from J, leaving 13 bases between them. Germline V gives CDR1 LNHDA, CDR2 SQIVND (reference sequence). The CDR3 protein is CASSTGRGGETQYF. The CDR3 bases are TGTGCCAGTAGTACCGGACGAGGCGGAGAGACCCAGTACTTC.

The chain recombines TRBV7-8 with TRBJ2-7; 7 nucleotides match TRBD2. The CDR3 sequence is 14 residues long. V was pared by 5 bases and J by 3 bases, with 7 bases of the junction left unmatched. Germline CDR1 is SGHVS and CDR2 is FQNEAQ. The CDR3 here is CASSPGSSGYEQYV. The DNA of the CDR3 is TGTGCCAGCAGCCCTGGGTCTAGCGGCTACGAGCAGTACGTC.

V is TRBV14 and J is TRBJ2-3, with D maybe TRBD2 (5 bases). The V end lost 0 bases, the J end lost 4 bases, and 14 bases lay between the germline ends. There are 16 residues in the CDR3. Germline-derived CDR1 and CDR2 are SGHDN and FVKESK. This CDR3 reads CASSQEGTRASDTQYF. The DNA for the CDR3 is TGTGCCAGCAGCCAAGAAGGAACGCGGGCGTCAGATACGCAGTATTTT.

Many counts were recorded for this clonotype. J is TRBJ1-6 and V is TRBV7-2; possible D gene TRBD1, 5 bases. Germline assignment: CDR1 SGHTA and CDR2 FQGNSA. V was trimmed by 1 base and J by 8 bases, leaving 12 bases between them. CDR3 length: 15 amino acids. The CDR3 region is CASSLVAGGDSPLHF. CDR3 coding DNA: TGTGCCAGCAGCTTAGTTGCTGGGGGGGATTCACCCCTCCACTTT. The full variable domain, in which reference TRBV7-2 and TRBJ1-6 provide the parts outside the CDR3, is GAGVSQSPSNKVTEKGKDVELRCDPISGHTALYWYRQSLGQGLEFLIYFQGNSAPDKSGLPSDRFSAERTGGSVSTLTIQRTQQEDSAVYLCASSLVAGGDSPLHFGNGTRLTVT.

This clonotype showed up just a few times. The CDR3 reads CASSYADRVASPLHF. The CDR3 nucleotides read TGTGCCAGCAGCTACGCGGACAGGGTAGCATCACCCCTCCACTTT. J is TRBJ1-6 and V is TRBV7-6; 8 positions match TRBD1. The CDR3 consists of 15 residues. V lost 4 bases and J lost 10; bases outside the gene matches: 9. In germline, CDR1 is SGHVS, CDR2 FNYEAQ.

The chain links TRBV20-1 to TRBJ1-3, with 11 bases that match TRBD1. The CDR3 runs 14 residues. The germline gives CDR1 DFQATT, CDR2 SNEGSKA (reference sequence). J lost 4 bases, V lost 6 bases, and 5 bases had no gene match. The DNA for the CDR3 is TGCAGTGCCGGGGACAGGGGGAAGGGAAACACCATATATTTT. It specifies CSAGDRGKGNTIYF.

This chain's CDR3 is CASSGGRPITANTGELFF. The CDR3 DNA is TGTGCCAGCAGCGGTGGGAGGCCGATTACCGCCAACACCGGGGAGCTGTTTTTT. The chain combines TRBV7-6 with TRBJ2-2; D perhaps matches TRBD2 (6 bases). This CDR3 has 18 amino acids. The germline V and J ends were trimmed by 5 bases and 2 bases, with 21 bases remaining between them. In germline, CDR1 is SGHVS, CDR2 FNYEAQ.

This clonotype came up many times. The junction departs from the called germline gene at one end, perhaps through a read error. The chain couples TRBV12-3 or TRBV12-4 to TRBJ1-3; D gene uncertain. The CDR3 covers 14 residues. DNA of the CDR3: TGTGCCAGCAGCTTAGCCAGCTCTGGAAACACCATATATTTT. This sequence encodes CASSLASSGNTIYF.